This T cell receptor beta chain was captured in a study of beta chain features in type 1 diabetes. General observations from the study: Type 1 diabetes patients showed a moderate but significant shortening of TCRB CDR3s in all four CD4+ subsets.

CD4+ cells of the naive, central memory, regulatory and stem cell-like memory types were sorted via CD45RO/CCR7/CD25/CD127/CD95/CD27. Details on this clone: Its target is unknown.

Isolated RNA was reverse transcribed in full, so expressed TCRB transcripts were sequenced. Data came from immunoSEQ multiplex PCR; TCRdb stores just in-frame clones and leaves some out. The table has 550,000 to 850,000 clones, 13% seen once. The V and J ends lost 5 bases and 6 bases respectively, with 14 bases between them. Germline loops: CDR1 PRHDT, CDR2 FYEKMQ (reference sequence). CDR3 size: 15 residues. The source material was naive CD4+ T cells from blood. The clonotype was recovered from a man between 18 and 35 years old with type 1 diabetes. V and J are TRBV13 and TRBJ1-6; the D gene is possibly TRBD1 (6 bases). This CDR3 reads CASSLQGSPNSPLHF. CDR3 nucleotide sequence: TGTGCCAGCAGCCTACAGGGTTCACCTAATTCACCCCTCCACTTT.